Following are 26 T cell receptor beta chains from one sample sequenced in a study of identical twins. MiXCR was run by TCRdb on the 5' RACE reads, yielding one entry per CDR3 protein. The repertoire holds roughly 230,000 distinct CDR3 sequences, with around 8% as singletons. Separately, the same data were catalogued under a study of yellow fever vaccine responses in identical twins.

Specimen: CD8+ T cells sorted from blood. Source of these receptors: a woman between 18 and 29 years old in good health.

This rearrangement joins TRBV12-3 or TRBV12-4 to TRBJ2-2, with a weak D call TRBD2 (5 bases). Trimming took off 3 bases at V and 6 bases at J, with 8 bases between the two ends. CDR3 length: 13 amino acids. The CDR3 nucleotides read TGTGCCAGCAGTTTGGGAGTCTCCGGGGAGCTGTTTTTT. It codes for CASSLGVSGELFF.

The sample holds a few counts of this clonotype. This rearrangement joins TRBV10-3 to TRBJ2-7; 7 nucleotides align to TRBD1. Germline lookup yields CDR1 ENHRY and CDR2 SYGVKD. V was pared by 11 bases and J by 3 bases, with 10 bases of the junction left unmatched. The CDR3 has 13 amino acids. CDR3 in amino acids: CAAESGTDYEQYF. As DNA, the CDR3 is TGTGCCGCAGAGAGTGGGACAGACTACGAGCAGTACTTC.

This clonotype was counted between two and nine times. The V gene is TRBV7-2, the J gene TRBJ2-2; no reliable D call. This CDR3 has 15 residues. From germline, CDR1 is SGHTA and CDR2 FQGNSA. V was trimmed by 2 bases and J by 7 bases, leaving 14 bases between them. CDR3 sequence (DNA): TGTGCCAGCAGCTTATACGTGACTTATGGCGGGGAGCTGTTTTTT. It is translated as CASSLYVTYGGELFF.

This clonotype was seen at least ten times. The J gene is TRBJ2-1, the V gene TRBV11-2; D is unresolved. There are 13 residues in the CDR3. The V end lost 5 bases, the J end lost 7 bases, and 12 bases lay between the germline ends. Looked up from germline, CDR1 is SGHAT and CDR2 is FQNNGV. The CDR3 loop reads CASSPSWANEQFF. CDR3 in DNA: TGTGCCAGCAGCCCAAGCTGGGCTAATGAGCAGTTCTTC.

V gene TRBV2 combines with J gene TRBJ2-5; D is uncertain. CDR3 length: 15 residues. The germline V gene has CDR1 SNHLY and CDR2 FYNNEI. Trimming pared 0 bases from V and 3 bases from J, leaving 11 bases between. This CDR3 reads CASSEAWQEEETQYF. Here the CDR3 DNA reads TGTGCCAGCAGTGAAGCGTGGCAAGAGGAAGAGACCCAGTACTTC.

The sample holds many counts of this clonotype. The V and J genes are TRBV4-3 and TRBJ2-7; no firm D call. Germline V gene data show CDR1 as LGHNA and CDR2 as YSLEER. V lost 0 bases, J lost 5 bases, and 8 bases lay in between. This CDR3 has 13 residues. CDR3 bases: TGCGCCAGCAGCCAAGATCGCGGTGACGAGCAGTACTTC. The encoded protein is CASSQDRGDEQYF.

This clonotype was seen a few times. The J gene is TRBJ2-1, the V gene TRBV9, with a weak D call TRBD2 (5 bases). The CDR3 has 15 residues. Trimming pared 3 bases from V and 2 bases from J, leaving 12 bases between. Germline V gives CDR1 SGDLS, CDR2 YYNGEE. CDR3 nucleotide sequence: TGTGCCAGCAGCGGGACTTCTAAAACCTACAATGAGCAGTTCTTC. The encoded protein is CASSGTSKTYNEQFF.

The gene calls are TRBV29-1 and TRBJ2-3; 8 bases align to TRBD1. Germline CDR1 SQVTM, CDR2 ANQGSEA. This CDR3 is built from 16 residues. With V trimmed by 0 bases and J by 3 bases, 8 bases remained unmatched. CDR3 DNA sequence: TGCAGCGTTGAAGATCCGATACAGGGGGATACAGATACGCAGTATTTT. Protein sequence: CSVEDPIQGDTDTQYF.

The chain uses TRBV21-1 and TRBJ2-3; the tabulated D call, TRBD1, remains unverified against the DNA. TRBV21-1 is an annotated pseudogene. This CDR3 contains 18 residues. The CDR3 sequence is CASSKFPRGRTGTDTQYF. The CDR3 DNA is TGTGCCAGCAGCAAATTTCCTAGGGGACGGACAGGCACAGATACGCAGTATTTT.

The sample holds a few counts of this clonotype. The chain uses TRBV5-1 and TRBJ2-3, with TRBD2 matching 16 bases. The J segment lost 11 bases and the V segment lost 2 bases, leaving 11 bases of the junction unmatched. Germline CDR1 SGHRS, CDR2 YFSETQ. The length of the CDR3 is 17 residues. CDR3: CASSFEPGLAGGLMQYF. In DNA form, the CDR3 reads TGCGCCAGCAGCTTTGAACCGGGACTAGCGGGGGGGTTGATGCAGTATTTT.

This chain connects TRBV25-1 to TRBJ2-7, with D uncertain. The CDR3 is 12 residues long. V was clipped by 2 bases and J by 3 bases, with 5 bases between them. Per the germline V gene, CDR1 is MGHDK and CDR2 is SYGVNS. The CDR3 region has the DNA TGTGCCAGCAGTGAACTCGGCTACGAGCAGTACTTC. This gives the protein CASSELGYEQYF.

There are a few counts of this clonotype. The chain is built from TRBV5-1 and TRBJ2-5; D possibly corresponds to TRBD2 (5 bases). Trimming took off 4 bases at V and 2 bases at J, with 18 bases between the two ends. The CDR3 is made up of 16 amino acids. CDR1 and CDR2 (germline): SGHRS, YFSETQ. As DNA, the CDR3 is TGCGCCAGCAGCCCGGTAGAGGGCAGCATTCAAGAGACCCAGTACTTC. This gives the protein CASSPVEGSIQETQYF.

This clonotype occurred many times. This chain uses TRBV7-8 with TRBJ1-5; TRBD1 agrees at 7 bases. Unmatched junction bases numbered 11, after V lost 5 bases and J lost 1 base. CDR3 size: 17 residues. Germline assignment: CDR1 SGHVS and CDR2 FQNEAQ. CDR3 sequence reads: CASSGDRNGLSNQPQHF. DNA of the CDR3: TGTGCCAGCAGCGGGGACAGAAATGGTTTGAGCAATCAGCCCCAGCATTTT.

This clonotype was recorded at least ten times. V usage is TRBV29-1 and J usage is TRBJ2-7, with D tentatively TRBD1 (6 bases). Germline lookup yields CDR1 SQVTM and CDR2 ANQGSEA. Trimming shortened V by 4 bases and J by 2 bases, and 9 bases separated the two germline ends. CDR3 length: 12 residues. The CDR3 coding sequence is TGCAGCGTTGGACAGGTCACCTACGAGCAGTACTTC. Translation gives CSVGQVTYEQYF.

This sequence joins TRBV3-1 and TRBJ2-1; tentatively, D is TRBD1 or TRBD2 (5 bases each). Deletions cut 3 bases from V and 9 bases from J, with 15 bases between. Germline lookup yields CDR1 LGHDT and CDR2 YNNKEL (reference sequence). The CDR3 has 14 amino acids. Here the CDR3 reads CASSHAPLGTEQFF. CDR3 sequence (DNA): TGTGCCAGCAGCCATGCCCCTCTGGGGACTGAGCAGTTCTTC.

The rearrangement links TRBV25-1 to TRBJ2-1, with D perhaps matching TRBD2 (5 bases). The germline V gene has CDR1 MGHDK and CDR2 SYGVNS. Trimming pared 10 bases from V and 8 bases from J, leaving 21 bases between. This CDR3 is built from 14 residues. The CDR3 DNA reads TGTGCCACCATAGGAAGCTTTGACGGGGATGAGCAGTTCTTC. This codes for CATIGSFDGDEQFF.

The chain couples TRBV5-1 to TRBJ1-2; D is perhaps TRBD1 (6 bases). This CDR3 spans 13 amino acids. CDR1 and CDR2 (germline): SGHRS, YFSETQ. Trimming shortened V by 4 bases and J by 8 bases, and 15 bases separated the two germline ends. Here the CDR3 reads CASSADRSVGYTF. CDR3 coding DNA: TGCGCCAGCAGCGCGGACAGAAGTGTGGGCTACACCTTC.

There are many counts of this clonotype. The chain combines TRBV2 with TRBJ1-6, with D tentatively TRBD1 (5 bases). The CDR3 is 13 amino acids. V was trimmed by 7 bases and J by 9 bases, leaving 13 bases between them. Germline V gene sequence: CDR1 SNHLY, CDR2 FYNNEI. The CDR3 bases are TGTGCCAGCAAGGGAGGGGATGTTTCACCCCTCCACTTT. Amino acid sequence: CASKGGDVSPLHF.

This clonotype has a count of ten or more. The chain joins TRBV20-1 to TRBJ2-2, with D possibly TRBD2 on 5 matching bases. The CDR3 length is 16 residues. Trimming took 5 bases from V and 7 from J, leaving 23 bases between them. The germline CDR1 and CDR2 sequences are DFQATT and SNEGSKA (reference sequence). The CDR3 region is CSARPAGPTAGGELFF. The DNA of the CDR3 is TGCAGTGCTCGTCCCGCGGGCCCAACTGCTGGCGGGGAGCTGTTTTTT.

At least ten counts were recorded for this clonotype. The gene calls are TRBV10-2 and TRBJ2-3; 7 bases are a match to TRBD2. The V gene's germline CDR1 is WSHSY and CDR2 SAAADI. Trimming took 2 bases from V and 1 from J; bases not matched to a gene: 9. There are 17 residues in the CDR3. The CDR3 nucleotides are TGCGCCAGCAGTGAGAGACCCATAGCGGGTGGCACAGATACGCAGTATTTT. This translates into CASSERPIAGGTDTQYF.

Many counts were recorded for this clonotype. V gene TRBV7-2 combines with J gene TRBJ1-1; D gene unclear. V lost 5 bases and J 0 bases, leaving 13 bases between the germline ends. The germline CDR1 and CDR2 sequences are SGHTA and FQGNSA. The CDR3 is made up of 15 amino acids. The CDR3 sequence is CASSTRGDMNTEAFF. The CDR3 DNA is TGTGCCAGCAGCACCCGGGGAGATATGAACACTGAAGCTTTCTTT.

This clonotype was counted a few times. The chain is built from TRBV5-4 and TRBJ2-2, with 8 bases that match TRBD2. This CDR3 spans 16 amino acids. CDR1 and CDR2 (germline): SGHNT, YYREEE (reference sequence). J lost 7 bases, V lost 0 bases, and 8 bases had no gene match. The CDR3 protein is CASSLAPGGDGGELFF. DNA of the CDR3: TGTGCCAGCAGCTTGGCCCCGGGGGGGGACGGCGGGGAGCTGTTTTTT.

The table lists this clonotype with many counts. The rearrangement joins TRBV20-1 to TRBJ2-7; no reliable D call. Germline lookup yields CDR1 DFQATT and CDR2 SNEGSKA (reference sequence). CDR3 length equals 14 residues. Trimming left V 0 bases short and J 3 bases short, with 12 bases between. CDR3 coding DNA: TGCAGTGCTAGAGATTTTTGGCAGAACTACGAGCAGTACTTC. Protein: CSARDFWQNYEQYF.

The chain uses TRBV5-1 and TRBJ2-7; TRBD1 is a possible D gene (6 bases). Trimming removed 2 bases at V and 2 bases at J, with 20 bases between. Looked up from germline, CDR1 is SGHRS and CDR2 is YFSETQ. The CDR3 runs to 17 residues. The CDR3 DNA reads TGCGCCAGCAGCTTCACTCGTCCCGGGACACCTACCTACGAGCAGTACTTC. It encodes CASSFTRPGTPTYEQYF.

The CDR3 bases are TGCAGTGCCCCTCGGCCAGGGGGCTATAGCAATCAGCCCCAGCATTTT. This sequence encodes CSAPRPGGYSNQPQHF. This chain connects TRBV20-1 to TRBJ1-5, with TRBD1 matching over 8 bases. Germline values: CDR1 DFQATT, CDR2 SNEGSKA (reference sequence). Trimming removed 6 bases from V and 0 bases from J; junction bases left unmatched: 10. The CDR3 is made up of 16 amino acids.

This clonotype occurred many times. V usage is TRBV4-3 and J usage is TRBJ2-1, with 11 bases fitting TRBD2. Trimming at V came to 0 bases and at J to 0 bases, leaving 7 bases not matched to a gene. Germline CDR1 and CDR2: LGHNA and YSLEER. This CDR3 has 19 amino acids. CDR3 bases: TGCGCCAGCAGCCAAGATGCTAGCGGGAGGATGGACTCCTACAATGAGCAGTTCTTC. Translating gives CASSQDASGRMDSYNEQFF.